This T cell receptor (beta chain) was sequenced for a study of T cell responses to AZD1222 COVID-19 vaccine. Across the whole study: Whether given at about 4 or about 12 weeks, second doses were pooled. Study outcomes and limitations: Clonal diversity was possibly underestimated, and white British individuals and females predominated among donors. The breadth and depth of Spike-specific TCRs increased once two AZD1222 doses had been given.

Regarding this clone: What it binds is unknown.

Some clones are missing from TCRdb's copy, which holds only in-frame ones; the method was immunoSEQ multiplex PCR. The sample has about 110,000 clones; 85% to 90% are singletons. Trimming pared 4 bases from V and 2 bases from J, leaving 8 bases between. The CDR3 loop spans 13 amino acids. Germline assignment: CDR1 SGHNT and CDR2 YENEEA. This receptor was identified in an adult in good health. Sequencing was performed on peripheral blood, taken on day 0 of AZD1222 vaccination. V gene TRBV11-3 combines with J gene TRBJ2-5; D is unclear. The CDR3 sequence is CASSSSYQETQYF. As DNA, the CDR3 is TGTGCCAGCAGCTCAAGTTATCAAGAGACCCAGTACTTC.